A single TCR beta chain is shown here with its context. This record comes from a study of technical replicates of blood from several donors. Trimming stripped 5 bases from V and 11 bases from J, with 16 bases between. This CDR3 is 13 amino acids long. CDR1 is SEHNR, CDR2 FQNEAQ, per germline (reference sequence). Produced via immunoSEQ multiplex PCR; TCRdb's table is partial and in-frame only. The sample has more than 65,000 clones; 90% to 95% are singletons. The chain links TRBV7-9 to TRBJ2-1, with unresolved D. The receptor was isolated from a human donor in good health. The material sequenced was T cells isolated from PBMCs. CDR3 sequence (DNA): TGTGCCAGCAGCCCATGGAGCTCGGATCAGCAGTTCTTC. Translating gives CASSPWSSDQQFF.